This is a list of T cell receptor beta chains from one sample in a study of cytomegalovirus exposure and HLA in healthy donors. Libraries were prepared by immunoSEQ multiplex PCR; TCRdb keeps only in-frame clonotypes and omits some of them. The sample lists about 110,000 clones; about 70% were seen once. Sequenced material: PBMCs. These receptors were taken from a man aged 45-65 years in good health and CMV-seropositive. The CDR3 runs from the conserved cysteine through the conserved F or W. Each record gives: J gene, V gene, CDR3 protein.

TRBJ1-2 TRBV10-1 CASSEQGRYGYTF
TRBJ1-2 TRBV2 CASSEGTGSYGYTF
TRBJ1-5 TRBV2 CASRAGFQSVQPQHF
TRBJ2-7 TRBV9 CASSQTSGGYEQYF
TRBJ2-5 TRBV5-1 CASSLIPGREETQYF
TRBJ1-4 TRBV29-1 CSAVPGTGDEKLFF
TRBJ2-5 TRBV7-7 CASSLEWGQKETQYF
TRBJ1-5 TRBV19 CASSIDSGQPQHF
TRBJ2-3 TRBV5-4 CASSTTGGGHTDTQYF
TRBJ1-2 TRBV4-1 CASTFDRDSLNYGYTF
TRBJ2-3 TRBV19 CASSAPAGADTQYF
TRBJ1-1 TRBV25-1 CASSETGANTEAFF
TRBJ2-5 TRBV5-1 CASSLGNPVGGETQYF
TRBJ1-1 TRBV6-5 CASSYSRGETEAFF
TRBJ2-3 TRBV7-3 CASSLNRDADTQYF
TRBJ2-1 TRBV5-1 CASNQQSGAYNEQFF
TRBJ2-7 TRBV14 CASSHEPYSYEQYF
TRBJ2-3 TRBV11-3 CASGAGGPADTQYF
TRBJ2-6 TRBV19 CASSILSGGASGANVLTF
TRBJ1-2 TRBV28 CASRYTGGLLNGYTF
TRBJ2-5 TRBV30 CAWSVRGRWETQYF
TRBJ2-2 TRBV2 CASRKNPTGSGELFF
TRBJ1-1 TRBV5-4 CASSRGGNTEAFF
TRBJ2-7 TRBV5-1 CASSWGQRPGYEQYF
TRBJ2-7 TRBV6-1 CASSEAGGPEQYF
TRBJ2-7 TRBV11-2 CASSSIGGHANEQYF
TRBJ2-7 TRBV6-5 CASSRGQPSSYEQYF
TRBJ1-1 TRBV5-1 CASSPGLRGTEAFF
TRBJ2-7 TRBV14 CASSQAGGGFDEQYF
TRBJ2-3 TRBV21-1 CASSKARWISDTDTQYF
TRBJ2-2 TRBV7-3 CASSKGGDTGELFF
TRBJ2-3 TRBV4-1 CASSQQTSGGLRTDTQYF
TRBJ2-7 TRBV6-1 CASSGLAGGSYEQYF
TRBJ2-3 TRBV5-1 CASLRGGSTDTQYF
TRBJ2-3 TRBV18 CASSSLAGGLDTQYF
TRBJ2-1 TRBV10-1 CASRCGGGIWGRSYNEQFF
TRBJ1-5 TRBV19 CASSIDTQGRQPQHF
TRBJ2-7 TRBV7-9 CASSHEGQGHYEQYF
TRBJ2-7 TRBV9 CASSASPASYEQYF
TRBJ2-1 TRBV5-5 CASSYSYYNEQFF